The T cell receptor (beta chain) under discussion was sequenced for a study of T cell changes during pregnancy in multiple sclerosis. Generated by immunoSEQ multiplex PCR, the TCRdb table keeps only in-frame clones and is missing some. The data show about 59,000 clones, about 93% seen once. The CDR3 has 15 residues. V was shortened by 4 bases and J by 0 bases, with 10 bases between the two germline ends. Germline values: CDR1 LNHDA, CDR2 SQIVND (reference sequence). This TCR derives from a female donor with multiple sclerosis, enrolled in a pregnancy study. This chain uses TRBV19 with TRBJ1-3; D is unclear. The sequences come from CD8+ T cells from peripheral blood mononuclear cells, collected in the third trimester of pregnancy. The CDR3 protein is CASSKTGDSGNTIYF. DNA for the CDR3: TGTGCCAGTAGTAAGACTGGAGACTCTGGAAACACCATATATTTT.